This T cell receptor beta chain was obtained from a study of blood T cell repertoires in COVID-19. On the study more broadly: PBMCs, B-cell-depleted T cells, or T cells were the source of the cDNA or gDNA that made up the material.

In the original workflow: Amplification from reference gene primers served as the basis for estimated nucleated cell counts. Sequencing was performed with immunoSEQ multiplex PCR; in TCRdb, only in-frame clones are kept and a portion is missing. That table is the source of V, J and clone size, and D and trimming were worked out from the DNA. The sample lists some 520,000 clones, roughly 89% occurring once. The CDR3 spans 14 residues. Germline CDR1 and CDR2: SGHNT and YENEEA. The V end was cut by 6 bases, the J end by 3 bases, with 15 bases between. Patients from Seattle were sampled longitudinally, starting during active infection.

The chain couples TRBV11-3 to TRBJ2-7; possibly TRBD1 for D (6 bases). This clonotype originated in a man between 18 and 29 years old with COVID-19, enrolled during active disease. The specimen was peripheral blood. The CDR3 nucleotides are TGTGCCAGCAGATTACCCGGGACAAACTACGAGCAGTACTTC. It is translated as CASRLPGTNYEQYF.